This is a list of T cell receptor beta chains from one sample in a study of shared clonotypes between healthy human individuals. Data came from immunoSEQ multiplex PCR; TCRdb stores just in-frame clones and leaves some out. The data hold 2 million to 2.5 million clones, with around 92% observed a single time. The sequenced sample was naive CD4+ T cells from PBMCs. The origin of the receptors is a young man in good health. Some clones in this sample may be carry-over from other donors' samples. CDR3s include the opening cysteine and the closing phenylalanine or tryptophan. Each record gives: CDR3 protein, CDR3 DNA, clone size, J gene, V gene, D gene. D genes are given only for firm matches. Clone size appears in some rows only: once, few, many, or a class for an expanded clone.

cdr3_aa: CASSSRVGAGELFF; cdr3_nt: TGTGCCAGCAGCTCCCGGGTAGGGGCCGGGGAGCTGTTTTTT; clone_size: NA; j_call: TRBJ2-2; v_call: TRBV13; d_call: NA
cdr3_aa: CASSIEPCEQYF; cdr3_nt: TGTGCCAGTAGTATAGAACCGTGCGAGCAGTACTTC; clone_size: NA; j_call: TRBJ2-7; v_call: TRBV19; d_call: NA
cdr3_aa: CASSDPTGVAATGELFF; cdr3_nt: TGCGCCAGCAGTGACCCGACAGGGGTCGCGGCCACCGGGGAGCTGTTTTTT; clone_size: NA; j_call: TRBJ2-2; v_call: TRBV10-2; d_call: TRBD1
cdr3_aa: CASSSQPGQAYEQYF; cdr3_nt: TGTGCCAGCAGCTCACAACCGGGACAGGCCTACGAGCAGTACTTC; clone_size: NA; j_call: TRBJ2-7; v_call: TRBV9; d_call: TRBD1
cdr3_aa: CASSLEGGANTEAFF; cdr3_nt: TGCGCCAGCAGCTTGGAGGGCGGGGCGAACACTGAAGCTTTCTTT; clone_size: NA; j_call: TRBJ1-1; v_call: TRBV5-1; d_call: NA
cdr3_aa: CASSVATGGNYGYTF; cdr3_nt: TGTGCCAGCAGCGTAGCTACAGGAGGAAACTATGGCTACACCTTC; clone_size: NA; j_call: TRBJ1-2; v_call: TRBV9; d_call: NA
cdr3_aa: CASSLRGGFYNEQFF; cdr3_nt: TGTGCCAGCAGCTTACGAGGGGGGTTCTACAATGAGCAGTTCTTC; clone_size: NA; j_call: TRBJ2-1; v_call: TRBV7-9; d_call: NA
cdr3_aa: CASSEIQGNYGYTF; cdr3_nt: TGTGCCAGCAGCGAAATACAGGGGAACTATGGCTACACCTTC; clone_size: NA; j_call: TRBJ1-2; v_call: TRBV11-2; d_call: TRBD1
cdr3_aa: CASIRRAGPQLWETQYF; cdr3_nt: TGTGCCAGCATCCGAAGAGCGGGACCCCAGTTATGGGAGACCCAGTACTTC; clone_size: NA; j_call: TRBJ2-5; v_call: TRBV7-9; d_call: TRBD2
cdr3_aa: CASRVGGGRDTQYF; cdr3_nt: TGTGCCAGCAGGGTGGGCGGGGGCAGAGATACGCAGTATTTT; clone_size: NA; j_call: TRBJ2-3; v_call: TRBV27; d_call: NA
cdr3_aa: CASSRPGRASQETQYF; cdr3_nt: TGCGCCAGCAGCCGTCCTGGTCGGGCCTCCCAAGAGACCCAGTACTTC; clone_size: NA; j_call: TRBJ2-5; v_call: TRBV4-1; d_call: NA
cdr3_aa: CSAQVGDTQYF; cdr3_nt: TGCAGTGCCCAGGTCGGGGATACGCAGTATTTT; clone_size: NA; j_call: TRBJ2-3; v_call: TRBV20-1; d_call: NA
cdr3_aa: CASGYAGSSYNEQFF; cdr3_nt: TGTGCCAGCGGATATGCGGGTAGCTCCTACAATGAGCAGTTCTTC; clone_size: NA; j_call: TRBJ2-1; v_call: TRBV28; d_call: NA
cdr3_aa: CASTYEGVAYEQYF; cdr3_nt: TGTGCCAGCACTTACGAGGGGGTAGCCTACGAGCAGTACTTC; clone_size: NA; j_call: TRBJ2-7; v_call: TRBV7-2; d_call: NA
cdr3_aa: CASSSSSARSSYNEQFF; cdr3_nt: TGTGCCAGCAGTTCGAGTAGCGCCAGGAGCTCCTACAATGAGCAGTTCTTC; clone_size: NA; j_call: TRBJ2-1; v_call: TRBV28; d_call: NA
cdr3_aa: CASSPTQGLIYEQYF; cdr3_nt: TGTGCCAGCTCACCAACCCAGGGTCTGATCTACGAGCAGTACTTC; clone_size: once; j_call: TRBJ2-7; v_call: TRBV18; d_call: NA
cdr3_aa: CASSLFFEQFF; cdr3_nt: TGTGCCAGCAGTCTATTTTTTGAGCAGTTCTTC; clone_size: NA; j_call: TRBJ2-1; v_call: TRBV28; d_call: NA
cdr3_aa: CASSYSIPPEQFF; cdr3_nt: TGTGCCAGCAGTTACTCGATACCCCCTGAGCAGTTCTTC; clone_size: NA; j_call: TRBJ2-1; v_call: TRBV6-6; d_call: NA
cdr3_aa: CATSRDRGQILRLDQPQHF; cdr3_nt: TGTGCCACCAGCAGAGATCGGGGACAGATCTTGAGGTTGGATCAGCCCCAGCATTTT; clone_size: NA; j_call: TRBJ1-5; v_call: TRBV15; d_call: TRBD1
cdr3_aa: CASSWDRGRNTGELFF; cdr3_nt: TGTGCCAGCAGCTGGGACAGGGGGAGGAACACCGGGGAGCTGTTTTTT; clone_size: NA; j_call: TRBJ2-2; v_call: TRBV2; d_call: TRBD1
cdr3_aa: CASSLGDRDSADTQYF; cdr3_nt: TGCGCCAGCAGCTTGGGGGACAGGGATTCGGCAGATACGCAGTATTTT; clone_size: NA; j_call: TRBJ2-3; v_call: TRBV5-1; d_call: TRBD1
cdr3_aa: CASSLVSAEGTDTQYF; cdr3_nt: TGTGCCAGCAGCTTGGTTTCGGCGGAGGGGACAGATACGCAGTATTTT; clone_size: NA; j_call: TRBJ2-3; v_call: TRBV5-6; d_call: NA
cdr3_aa: CAWSVLGAGTGGLGSPLHF; cdr3_nt: TGTGCCTGGAGTGTACTTGGTGCCGGGACAGGGGGGTTAGGTTCACCCCTCCACTTT; clone_size: NA; j_call: TRBJ1-6; v_call: TRBV30; d_call: TRBD1
cdr3_aa: CASSSLPQETQYF; cdr3_nt: TGCGCCAGCAGCAGTTTACCCCAAGAGACCCAGTACTTC; clone_size: NA; j_call: TRBJ2-5; v_call: TRBV5-1; d_call: NA
cdr3_aa: CAWMRLGNTEAFF; cdr3_nt: TGTGCCTGGATGAGGTTGGGGAACACTGAAGCTTTCTTT; clone_size: NA; j_call: TRBJ1-1; v_call: TRBV30; d_call: NA
cdr3_aa: CATDVGRETQYF; cdr3_nt: TGTGCCACCGACGTGGGTCGGGAGACCCAGTACTTC; clone_size: NA; j_call: TRBJ2-5; v_call: TRBV27; d_call: NA
cdr3_aa: CASSSGLARYQETQYF; cdr3_nt: TGTGCCAGCTCATCAGGACTAGCGAGGTACCAAGAGACCCAGTACTTC; clone_size: NA; j_call: TRBJ2-5; v_call: TRBV13; d_call: TRBD2
cdr3_aa: CASIAGTATYGYTF; cdr3_nt: TGTGCCAGCATTGCCGGGACAGCGACCTATGGCTACACCTTC; clone_size: NA; j_call: TRBJ1-2; v_call: TRBV6-1; d_call: TRBD1
cdr3_aa: CASSPQAGGRYEQYF; cdr3_nt: TGTGCCAGCTCACCTCAAGCGGGAGGGAGGTACGAGCAGTACTTC; clone_size: NA; j_call: TRBJ2-7; v_call: TRBV18; d_call: TRBD2
cdr3_aa: CASGLGRDNTGELFF; cdr3_nt: TGTGCTAGTGGTTTAGGGCGGGATAATACCGGGGAGCTGTTTTTT; clone_size: NA; j_call: TRBJ2-2; v_call: TRBV12-5; d_call: NA
cdr3_aa: CASSDGVSTRDEQFF; cdr3_nt: TGTGCCAGCAGTGATGGGGTGTCGACTAGGGATGAGCAGTTCTTC; clone_size: NA; j_call: TRBJ2-1; v_call: TRBV6-1; d_call: NA
cdr3_aa: CASSPVGGPGGEQYF; cdr3_nt: TGCGCCAGCAGCCCGGTCGGCGGGCCCGGGGGGGAGCAGTACTTC; clone_size: NA; j_call: TRBJ2-7; v_call: TRBV4-3; d_call: TRBD2
cdr3_aa: CASSFRTASTDTQYF; cdr3_nt: TGTGCCAGCAGCTTCCGGACGGCTAGCACAGATACGCAGTATTTT; clone_size: once; j_call: TRBJ2-3; v_call: TRBV5-4; d_call: NA
cdr3_aa: CATSSGQRISYEQYF; cdr3_nt: TGTGCCACCAGCTCAGGACAAAGGATCTCCTACGAGCAGTACTTC; clone_size: NA; j_call: TRBJ2-7; v_call: TRBV15; d_call: NA
cdr3_aa: CASGRGRPNYGYTF; cdr3_nt: TGTGCCAGCGGGAGGGGACGGCCTAACTATGGCTACACCTTC; clone_size: once; j_call: TRBJ1-2; v_call: TRBV2; d_call: NA
cdr3_aa: CASSKIDSYEQYF; cdr3_nt: TGTGCCAGCAGCAAAATTGACTCCTACGAGCAGTACTTC; clone_size: once; j_call: TRBJ2-7; v_call: TRBV7-9; d_call: NA
cdr3_aa: CASSPGGEQFF; cdr3_nt: TGTGCCAGCTCACCCGGGGGCGAGCAGTTCTTC; clone_size: few; j_call: TRBJ2-1; v_call: TRBV18; d_call: NA
cdr3_aa: CASSLVLAGGNEKLFF; cdr3_nt: TGTGCCAGCAGCTTGGTGTTGGCAGGGGGAAATGAAAAACTGTTTTTT; clone_size: NA; j_call: TRBJ1-4; v_call: TRBV5-6; d_call: TRBD1
cdr3_aa: CASGLVLRTASSYEQYF; cdr3_nt: TGTGCTAGTGGTTTGGTACTAAGGACGGCTAGCTCCTACGAGCAGTACTTC; clone_size: NA; j_call: TRBJ2-7; v_call: TRBV12-5; d_call: NA
cdr3_aa: CAISESRGRGDEQFF; cdr3_nt: TGTGCCATCAGTGAGTCGCGCGGGAGAGGGGATGAGCAGTTCTTC; clone_size: once; j_call: TRBJ2-1; v_call: TRBV10-3; d_call: TRBD2
cdr3_aa: CASRPGGRGNQPQHF; cdr3_nt: TGTGCCAGCAGGCCAGGGGGCCGCGGCAATCAGCCCCAGCATTTT; clone_size: once; j_call: TRBJ1-5; v_call: TRBV6-5; d_call: TRBD1
cdr3_aa: CAWSLGQGTQPQHF; cdr3_nt: TGTGCCTGGAGTTTGGGACAGGGGACTCAGCCCCAGCATTTT; clone_size: few; j_call: TRBJ1-5; v_call: TRBV30; d_call: TRBD1
cdr3_aa: CASSFLAGVGPESSYEQYF; cdr3_nt: TGTGCCAGCAGCTTTCTAGCGGGAGTAGGTCCCGAAAGCTCCTACGAGCAGTACTTC; clone_size: NA; j_call: TRBJ2-7; v_call: TRBV7-2; d_call: TRBD2
cdr3_aa: CSVGGGANTEAFF; cdr3_nt: TGCAGCGTTGGGGGCGGGGCGAACACTGAAGCTTTCTTT; clone_size: NA; j_call: TRBJ1-1; v_call: TRBV29-1; d_call: NA
cdr3_aa: CASSQLTAHYGYTF; cdr3_nt: TGTGCCAGCAGTCAACTCACAGCGCACTATGGCTACACCTTC; clone_size: once; j_call: TRBJ1-2; v_call: TRBV28; d_call: NA
cdr3_aa: CASLRGVGETQYF; cdr3_nt: TGTGCCAGCTTACGTGGTGTGGGGGAGACCCAGTACTTC; clone_size: NA; j_call: TRBJ2-5; v_call: TRBV5-4; d_call: NA
cdr3_aa: CASSFDRGSQPQHF; cdr3_nt: TGTGCCAGCAGCTTCGACAGGGGATCTCAGCCCCAGCATTTT; clone_size: NA; j_call: TRBJ1-5; v_call: TRBV7-2; d_call: TRBD1
cdr3_aa: CASSVEGLGTDTQYF; cdr3_nt: TGTGCCAGCAGTGTTGAGGGACTTGGCACAGATACGCAGTATTTT; clone_size: NA; j_call: TRBJ2-3; v_call: TRBV2; d_call: NA
cdr3_aa: CASQKSYSSYNEQFF; cdr3_nt: TGTGCCAGCCAGAAGAGTTACAGCTCCTACAATGAGCAGTTCTTC; clone_size: NA; j_call: TRBJ2-1; v_call: TRBV6-1; d_call: NA
cdr3_aa: CSVEGRVNTDTQYF; cdr3_nt: TGCAGCGTTGAAGGGCGGGTGAACACAGATACGCAGTATTTT; clone_size: NA; j_call: TRBJ2-3; v_call: TRBV29-1; d_call: NA
cdr3_aa: CASRGQFLYGYTF; cdr3_nt: TGTGCCAGCAGGGGACAGTTTTTGTATGGCTACACCTTC; clone_size: NA; j_call: TRBJ1-2; v_call: TRBV6-5; d_call: TRBD1
cdr3_aa: CASSMWAPNTGELFF; cdr3_nt: TGTGCCAGTAGTATGTGGGCCCCGAACACCGGGGAGCTGTTTTTT; clone_size: NA; j_call: TRBJ2-2; v_call: TRBV19; d_call: NA
cdr3_aa: CASSQGQGGQPQHF; cdr3_nt: TGTGCCAGCAGCCAAGGACAGGGCGGTCAGCCCCAGCATTTT; clone_size: NA; j_call: TRBJ1-5; v_call: TRBV14; d_call: TRBD1
cdr3_aa: CASSVTGGYGGANVLTF; cdr3_nt: TGTGCTAGCAGTGTGACAGGGGGCTATGGTGGGGCCAACGTCCTGACTTTC; clone_size: NA; j_call: TRBJ2-6; v_call: TRBV6-1; d_call: TRBD1
cdr3_aa: CASSLWQAYEQYF; cdr3_nt: TGTGCCAGCAGCTTGTGGCAGGCCTACGAGCAGTACTTC; clone_size: NA; j_call: TRBJ2-7; v_call: TRBV5-5; d_call: NA
cdr3_aa: CASSLASRGTQYF; cdr3_nt: TGTGCCAGCAGTTTAGCAAGTCGGGGGACCCAGTACTTC; clone_size: NA; j_call: TRBJ2-5; v_call: TRBV27; d_call: NA